These 22 T cell receptor beta chains were all obtained from the same sample, sequenced in a study of naive and memory T cell subsets (TCRdb year 2017). Whole blood analysis involved drawing around 2.5 ml of peripheral blood from adult healthy volunteers into Tempus tubes and then extracting RNA following the manufacturer's instructions. The method behind the library was 5' RACE. Data came from an Illumina MiSeq. TCR RNA was reverse transcribed with SuperScript IV using alpha and beta constant region primers for the blood and skin samples. TCRdb itself trimmed the public reads at Q25 with fastp, ran MiXCR and retained productive beta chains. Rows are combined by CDR3 protein, so each entry shows the most common genes and DNA. The sample table contains roughly 26,000 distinct CDR3 sequences; only one count was recorded for around 25% of them. Approximately 1.7% of the sample is taken by the ten largest.

All receptors derive from a female donor in good health.

By sample share, this clonotype is medium-sized. The rearrangement uses TRBV5-1 and TRBJ1-2; D ambiguous. This CDR3 has 12 residues. The V gene lost 5 bases and the J gene lost 4 bases, with 9 bases spanning the gap. Germline assignment: CDR1 SGHRS and CDR2 YFSETQ. CDR3 nucleotides: TGCGCCAGCAGTCAGGACCCCTATGGCTACACCTTC. Residues: CASSQDPYGYTF.

This clonotype was counted only a few times. The chain combines TRBV20-1 with TRBJ1-2; D uncertain. V was trimmed by 3 bases and J by 6 bases, leaving 11 bases between them. The CDR3 runs 12 residues. The germline CDR1 and CDR2 sequences are DFQATT and SNEGSKA (reference sequence). CDR3 DNA: TGCAGTGCTAGTTTCGGGGAAGATGGCTACACCTTC. It codes for CSASFGEDGYTF.

V is TRBV20-1 and J is TRBJ2-1, with 9 bases lining up with TRBD1. V lost 5 bases, J lost 6 bases, and 2 bases stayed unmatched. The CDR3 length is 12 residues. CDR1 is DFQATT, CDR2 SNEGSKA, per germline (reference sequence). CDR3 sequence: CSASDRGNEQFF. The CDR3 DNA reads as TGCAGTGCTTCGGACAGGGGCAATGAGCAGTTCTTC.

This clonotype was seen a few times. The chain has TRBV29-1 and TRBJ1-1, with D uncertain. The V gene's germline CDR1 is SQVTM and CDR2 ANQGSEA. This CDR3 spans 12 amino acids. The germline V and J ends were trimmed by 4 bases and 1 base, with 7 bases remaining between them. The CDR3 sequence is CSVVTSNTEAFF. Here the CDR3 DNA reads TGCAGCGTTGTAACATCGAACACTGAAGCTTTCTTT. Together with reference TRBV29-1 and TRBJ1-1, the CDR3 gives the full variable domain: SAVISQKPSRDICQRGTSLTIQCQVDSQVTMMFWYRQQPGQSLTLIATANQGSEATYESGFVIDKFPISRPNLTFSTLTVSNMSPEDSSIYLCSVVTSNTEAFFGQGTRLTVV.

By sample share, this clonotype is medium-sized (0.01 to 0.1%). The chain employs TRBV11-2 and TRBJ2-2, with D unresolved. The CDR3 length is 13 residues. V lost 1 base to trimming and J lost 5 bases, with 5 bases between them. Germline loops: CDR1 SGHAT, CDR2 FQNNGV. CDR3 coding DNA: TGTGCCAGCAGCTTAGTAGGGACCGGGGAGCTGTTTTTT. Its translation: CASSLVGTGELFF.

This chain connects TRBV20-1 to TRBJ2-3, with TRBD2 matching over 8 bases. From germline, CDR1 is DFQATT and CDR2 SNEGSKA (reference sequence). The CDR3 consists of 14 residues. V dropped 3 bases and J dropped 4; count of bases not matched to a gene: 6. The CDR3 nucleotides read TGCAGTGCTAGTTACGGGGGGGCAGCAGATACGCAGTATTTT. It yields the protein CSASYGGAADTQYF.

This clonotype came up many times. The chain combines TRBV20-1 with TRBJ2-1, with D tentatively TRBD2 (5 bases). CDR1 is DFQATT and CDR2 is SNEGSKA in the germline V gene (reference sequence). The V end lost 6 bases, the J end lost 7 bases, and 16 bases lay between the germline ends. The CDR3 sequence is 13 residues long. DNA for the CDR3: TGCAGTGCCCCTAACGCCGGGGTAAATGAGCAGTTCTTC. It yields the protein CSAPNAGVNEQFF.

The table lists this clonotype with many counts. The V and J genes are TRBV7-2 and TRBJ2-7, with D perhaps being TRBD1 or TRBD2 (5 bases each). Germline assignment: CDR1 SGHTA and CDR2 FQGNSA. The CDR3 extends over 17 amino acids. The V end lost 3 bases, the J end lost 2 bases, and 20 bases lay between the germline ends. CDR3 DNA sequence: TGTGCCAGCAGCTTCACACCCGGGACCTCGGCGGCCTACGAGCAGTACTTC. It specifies CASSFTPGTSAAYEQYF.

This clonotype was counted only a few times. The chain carries TRBV5-5 and TRBJ2-7; TRBD2 agrees at 14 bases. The CDR3 is 15 amino acids. With V trimmed by 4 bases and J by 6 bases, 6 bases remained unmatched. Germline CDR1 is SGHKS and CDR2 is YYEKEE (reference sequence). CDR3 protein: CASSPLTSGRGEQYF. In nucleotides, the CDR3 is TGTGCCAGCAGCCCACTGACTAGCGGGAGGGGCGAGCAGTACTTC.

The chain uses TRBV10-3 and TRBJ2-2, with no clear D. The germline V gene has CDR1 ENHRY and CDR2 SYGVKD. The CDR3 sequence is 14 residues long. The V end was cut by 5 bases, the J end by 1 base, with 8 bases between. CDR3 nucleotide sequence: TGTGCCATCAGTTCTTCAGGGAACACCGGGGAGCTGTTTTTT. Its protein product is CAISSSGNTGELFF.

This clonotype was counted a few times. Written as DNA, the CDR3 is TGCAGTGGGGAAACAGGCGGGAACACTGAAGCTTTCTTT. It is translated as CSGETGGNTEAFF. V gene TRBV20-1 combines with J gene TRBJ1-1; tentative D call: TRBD1 (5 bases). This CDR3 spans 13 amino acids. Between the trimmed V and J ends, which lost 7 bases and 1 base, there was a span of 13 bases. Germline V gives CDR1 DFQATT, CDR2 SNEGSKA (reference sequence).

In its sample, this clonotype is medium-sized. V usage is TRBV7-2 and J usage is TRBJ2-7, with 7 bases matching TRBD1. The CDR3 has 15 amino acids. Germline V gene sequence: CDR1 SGHTA, CDR2 FQGNSA. V lost 5 bases to trimming and J lost 4 bases; unmatched junction nucleotides: 11. The CDR3 is CASSPETGVGYEQYF. For the CDR3, the DNA is TGTGCCAGCAGCCCGGAAACAGGGGTGGGATACGAGCAGTACTTC.

The V and J genes are TRBV7-2 and TRBJ1-5; D call uncertain. Trimming stripped 5 bases from V and 5 bases from J, with 10 bases between. Germline CDR1 and CDR2: SGHTA and FQGNSA. The CDR3 extends over 13 amino acids. The CDR3 nucleotides are TGTGCCAGCAGCCTGGATCGTTATCAGCCCCAGCATTTT. Translating gives CASSLDRYQPQHF.

At least ten counts were recorded for this clonotype. V gene TRBV20-1 combines with J gene TRBJ1-1, with 7 bases matching TRBD1. V was pared by 2 bases and J by 7 bases, with 10 bases of the junction left unmatched. Germline CDR1 reads DFQATT; CDR2 reads SNEGSKA (reference sequence). The length of the CDR3 is 14 residues. The CDR3 protein is CSARTPTGFGEAFF. CDR3 coding DNA: TGCAGTGCTAGAACCCCGACAGGGTTCGGTGAAGCTTTCTTT.

This rearrangement joins TRBV20-1 to TRBJ2-3; D unclear. V shed 0 bases and J shed 0 bases, with 13 bases lying between them. CDR3 size: 16 residues. CDR1 and CDR2 (germline): DFQATT, SNEGSKA (reference sequence). The CDR3 is CSARDLSVSSTDTQYF. CDR3 DNA: TGCAGTGCTAGAGATCTGTCCGTCTCTAGCACAGATACGCAGTATTTT.

The chain links TRBV29-1 to TRBJ2-7, with a possible D match to TRBD2 (6 bases). This CDR3 contains 13 residues. CDR1 is SQVTM, CDR2 ANQGSEA, per germline. V dropped 4 bases and J dropped 3 bases, with 13 bases sitting between them. CDR3 bases: TGCAGCGTTGTCTTTGGCGGGGACTACGAGCAGTACTTC. Its protein is CSVVFGGDYEQYF.

The rearrangement uses TRBV5-6 and TRBJ1-2; possible D gene TRBD1, 5 bases. Germline assignment: CDR1 SGHDT and CDR2 YYEEEE. CDR3 length: 14 amino acids. V lost 1 base, J lost 14 bases, and 21 bases lay in between. CDR3 residues: CASSLRDGHYAETF. Written as DNA, the CDR3 is TGTGCCAGCAGCTTGAGGGACGGCCACTATGCGGAGACCTTC.

There are many counts of this clonotype. The chain joins TRBV11-1 to TRBJ2-1; 9 nucleotides align to TRBD2. The V segment lost 4 bases and the J segment 6 bases; nucleotides outside the gene matches: 13. CDR1 and CDR2 (germline): SGHAT, FQDESV (reference sequence). The CDR3 runs 17 residues. The CDR3 loop reads CASSSHSRTSVINEQFF. The CDR3 DNA sequence: TGTGCCAGCAGCTCACACTCGAGGACTAGCGTGATCAATGAGCAGTTCTTC.

This clonotype is medium-sized within its sample. J is TRBJ2-1 and V is TRBV19; D may correspond to TRBD1 or TRBD2 (6 bases each). Germline CDR1 reads LNHDA; CDR2 reads SQIVND (reference sequence). Between the trimmed V and J ends, which lost 3 bases and 9 bases, there was a span of 21 bases. The CDR3 consists of 16 residues. CDR3 residues: CASSIWGAGVRVEQFF. DNA of the CDR3: TGTGCCAGTAGTATTTGGGGGGCAGGGGTACGGGTTGAGCAGTTCTTC.

This clonotype was detected ten times or more. V and J are TRBV5-6 and TRBJ1-2; 9 nucleotides agree with TRBD1. The CDR3 is 14 residues long. Germline values: CDR1 SGHDT, CDR2 YYEEEE. J lost 8 bases, V lost 5 bases, and 10 bases had no gene match. Written as DNA, the CDR3 is TGTGCCAGCAGTGGCCGGGACAGGGCTGGAGGCTACACCTTC. Amino acid sequence: CASSGRDRAGGYTF.

This clonotype appeared a few times. This chain connects TRBV20-1 to TRBJ1-1; perhaps TRBD1 as D (5 bases). Trimming removed 8 bases from V and 5 bases from J, with 21 bases in between. The germline CDR1 and CDR2 sequences are DFQATT and SNEGSKA (reference sequence). The CDR3 is 14 residues long. In DNA, the CDR3 is TGCAGTTCAAGACTAGGGTTCGGGGGGACTGAAGCTTTCTTT. The encoded protein is CSSRLGFGGTEAFF.

This clonotype ranks as medium-sized. This chain uses TRBV20-1 with TRBJ2-1; D not certain. Per the germline V gene, CDR1 is DFQATT and CDR2 is SNEGSKA (reference sequence). The CDR3 runs to 10 residues. V lost 5 bases to trimming and J lost 8 bases, with 7 bases between them. CDR3 DNA: TGCAGTGCTGTGACGGATGAGCAGTTCTTC. Protein product: CSAVTDEQFF.